The rows below give T cell receptor beta chains drawn from one sample of a study of blood T cells in healthy people across ages. One entry per CDR3 protein results from TCRdb running MiXCR on the 5' RACE reads. The table records about 640,000 distinct CDR3 sequences, about 54% of them present only once. Sequencing was performed on blood. The receptors come from a man in his fifties or sixties in good health. Each CDR3 is given with its conserved first and last residue. The D gene is left open where the match is weak. Size tells how often a clone was seen (once, few, many) or the class of an expanded clone, and some rows leave it out.

abundance: once; v_gene: TRBV20-1; j_gene: TRBJ2-5; d_gene: TRBD2; CDR3nt: TGCAGTGCTAGTGGCACTAGCGGGCTACAAGAGACCCAGTACTTC; CDR3aa: CSASGTSGLQETQYF
abundance: -; v_gene: TRBV5-1; j_gene: TRBJ2-5; d_gene: -; CDR3nt: TGCGCCAGCAGATCAGGTGACTTACAAGAGACCCAGTACTTC; CDR3aa: CASRSGDLQETQYF
abundance: once; v_gene: TRBV6-5; j_gene: TRBJ1-1; d_gene: -; CDR3nt: TGTGCCAGCAGTCCCTATAGGGGCGAGGGAACTGAAGCTTTCTTT; CDR3aa: CASSPYRGEGTEAFF
abundance: -; v_gene: TRBV5-1; j_gene: TRBJ2-3; d_gene: -; CDR3nt: TGCGCCAGCGCTCAGGTCAGGGGCACCGGCGCAGATACGCAGTATTTT; CDR3aa: CASAQVRGTGADTQYF
abundance: -; v_gene: TRBV5-1; j_gene: TRBJ2-5; d_gene: -; CDR3nt: TGCGCCAGCACCCGCTCAGGGATGCAAGAGACCCAGTACTTC; CDR3aa: CASTRSGMQETQYF
abundance: -; v_gene: TRBV20-1; j_gene: TRBJ2-3; d_gene: -; CDR3nt: TGCAGTGCTAGGGCCTCGGGGACAGATACGCAGTATTTT; CDR3aa: CSARASGTDTQYF
abundance: once; v_gene: TRBV6-2/TRBV6-3; j_gene: TRBJ2-7; d_gene: -; CDR3nt: TGTGCCAGCAGGGAGACAGAATACTACGAGCAGTACTTC; CDR3aa: CASRETEYYEQYF
abundance: -; v_gene: TRBV12-3/TRBV12-4; j_gene: TRBJ2-3; d_gene: TRBD2; CDR3nt: TGTGCCAGCAGTTTAGGACCAACTAGCGGGGGAGCCGATATGGAGTATTTT; CDR3aa: CASSLGPTSGGADMEYF
abundance: -; v_gene: TRBV6-5; j_gene: TRBJ2-4; d_gene: -; CDR3nt: TGTGCCAGCAGCCAGTCCAAAAACATTCAGTACTTC; CDR3aa: CASSQSKNIQYF
abundance: -; v_gene: TRBV4-2; j_gene: TRBJ2-1; d_gene: -; CDR3nt: TGTGCCAGCAGCCGGGGCCAACAGGTTGAGCAGTTCTTC; CDR3aa: CASSRGQQVEQFF
abundance: -; v_gene: TRBV6-5; j_gene: TRBJ1-6; d_gene: -; CDR3nt: TGTGCCAGCAGTTACTCAGTGGGCAGGGGCGGTAATTCACCCCTCCACTTT; CDR3aa: CASSYSVGRGGNSPLHF
abundance: -; v_gene: TRBV5-1; j_gene: TRBJ2-5; d_gene: -; CDR3nt: TGCGCCAGCAGCGTGGGCCAGTCGATGGGGCAGACCCAGTACTTC; CDR3aa: CASSVGQSMGQTQYF
abundance: -; v_gene: TRBV12-3/TRBV12-4; j_gene: TRBJ2-3; d_gene: TRBD2; CDR3nt: TGTGCCAGCAGGGAACTAGCGGGGGGAGATACGCAGTATTTT; CDR3aa: CASRELAGGDTQYF
abundance: -; v_gene: TRBV6-1; j_gene: TRBJ2-3; d_gene: -; CDR3nt: TGTGCCAGCAGTGGATCGGGCAGGACCAGTGGCACAGATACGCAGTATTTT; CDR3aa: CASSGSGRTSGTDTQYF
abundance: -; v_gene: TRBV6-5; j_gene: TRBJ1-2; d_gene: -; CDR3nt: TGTGCCAGCAGTTCCACCCCCGGAGGGCGAGAGGGCTACACCTTC; CDR3aa: CASSSTPGGREGYTF
abundance: -; v_gene: TRBV29-1; j_gene: TRBJ2-7; d_gene: TRBD1; CDR3nt: TGCAGCGTTGAGGCGACGGGACAGGGATCCTACGAGCAGTACTTC; CDR3aa: CSVEATGQGSYEQYF
abundance: -; v_gene: TRBV29-1; j_gene: TRBJ1-1; d_gene: -; CDR3nt: TGCAGCGTTGAAGCAGTTAGCCACACTGAAGCTTTCTTT; CDR3aa: CSVEAVSHTEAFF
abundance: few; v_gene: TRBV5-1; j_gene: TRBJ2-7; d_gene: -; CDR3nt: TGCGCCAGCAGCTCAACGGACAGTGGGGACCTGGAGCAGTACTTC; CDR3aa: CASSSTDSGDLEQYF
abundance: -; v_gene: TRBV21-1; j_gene: TRBJ1-2; d_gene: -; CDR3nt: TGTGCCAGCAGCAAAGAGGACTCCCTAATCCCTAACTATGGCTACACCTTC; CDR3aa: CASSKEDSLIPNYGYTF
abundance: -; v_gene: TRBV27; j_gene: TRBJ1-4; d_gene: -; CDR3nt: TGTGCCAGCAGGGAAACAGGGTCCGGTAGGGAAAAACTGTTTTTT; CDR3aa: CASRETGSGREKLFF
abundance: many; v_gene: TRBV10-3; j_gene: TRBJ1-1; d_gene: -; CDR3nt: TGTGCCATCAATCGGGCCGAGAGCACTGAAGCTTTCTTT; CDR3aa: CAINRAESTEAFF
abundance: few; v_gene: TRBV20-1; j_gene: TRBJ1-2; d_gene: -; CDR3nt: TGCAGTGCTTCTGGGGGGGGGTTTAACTATGGCTACACCTTC; CDR3aa: CSASGGGFNYGYTF
abundance: -; v_gene: TRBV20-1; j_gene: TRBJ2-5; d_gene: -; CDR3nt: TGCAGTGCTAGAGAGACCCGGACTCAAGAGACCCAGTACTTC; CDR3aa: CSARETRTQETQYF
abundance: once; v_gene: TRBV7-9; j_gene: TRBJ2-3; d_gene: TRBD2; CDR3nt: TGTGCCAGCAGCCCCGGACTAGCGGGAGCTGGAGATACGCAGTATTTT; CDR3aa: CASSPGLAGAGDTQYF
abundance: -; v_gene: TRBV12-3/TRBV12-4; j_gene: TRBJ1-2; d_gene: -; CDR3nt: TGTGCCAGCAGTCCCAGGGAGGACTATGGCTACACCTTC; CDR3aa: CASSPREDYGYTF